This TCR beta chain was obtained from a study of T-cell memory formation after mild COVID-19. Looking at the study overall: Largely donor-specific sequence clusters came from two donors.

This CDR3 has 15 amino acids. V shed 5 bases and J shed 5 bases, with 18 bases lying between them. Germline V gene data show CDR1 as SGHTA and CDR2 as FQGNSA. This clonotype has ten or more counts. Each CDR3 protein gets one entry after TCRdb re-called the 5' RACE reads with MiXCR. Among fewer than 15,000 distinct CDR3 sequences listed, about 11% were seen once. The gene calls are TRBV7-2 and TRBJ2-5; D might be TRBD2 (5 bases). This clonotype was sampled from an adult woman who had mild COVID-19 (a few samples of this study predate the infection). Cell type and time point are not known. The sequencing input was PBMCs or a T cell subset sorted from them (not recorded which). CDR3 amino acids: CASSPPGVPRETQYF. In DNA, the CDR3 is TGTGCCAGCAGCCCCCCCGGGGTCCCTCGGGAGACCCAGTACTTC.